This T cell receptor beta chain was captured by sequencing in a study of identical twins. CDR1 is DFQATT, CDR2 SNEGSKA, per germline (reference sequence). J was trimmed by 7 bases and V by 5 bases; bases with no gene match: 10. The CDR3 is 14 amino acids. TCRdb reanalysed the 5' RACE reads using MiXCR and keeps one entry per CDR3 protein. The data show a few hundred thousand distinct CDR3 sequences, 9% to 10% seen once. In addition, the sample was reused for a study of yellow fever vaccine responses in identical twins.

The source is a woman aged 18-29 years in good health. The sequencing sample was made of PBMCs. The rearrangement links TRBV20-1 to TRBJ1-2; TRBD1 aligns across 10 bases. Here the CDR3 DNA reads TGCAGTGCTTCCCTAGGGGGACAGGGGTCTGGCTACACCTTC. Encoded protein: CSASLGGQGSGYTF.